Listed below are T cell receptor beta chains from one sample, sequenced in a study of OX40 agonist ivuxolimab in advanced cancers. The protocol was immunoSEQ multiplex PCR, while the TCRdb copy is restricted to in-frame clones and leaves out a portion. The sample has 65,000 to 90,000 clones; about 90% are singletons. The material sequenced was CD4+ or CD8+ T cells sorted from blood, taken in a trial of the OX40 agonist ivuxolimab. The receptors originated from an adult with an advanced solid tumor such as melanoma, head and neck, liver or kidney cancer. CDR3s include the opening cysteine and the closing phenylalanine or tryptophan. D genes are given only for firm matches. Some rows have no size entry. The others give once, few or many, or a class for an expanded clone.

TGTGCCAGCAGCCACCAAGGAGGGCGGGTGGTTGAGCAGTTCTTC | CASSHQGGRVVEQFF | - | TRBJ2-1 | - | TRBV6-5
TGTGCCAGCAGCAAGGGATACGAGCAGTACTTC | CASSKGYEQYF | - | TRBJ2-7 | - | TRBV7-9
TGTGCCAGCACCGTGGACGCAATTGGCTACACCTTC | CASTVDAIGYTF | few | TRBJ1-2 | - | TRBV21-1
TGCGCCAGCAGCTTGAACGAGGGCGAGACCCAGTACTTC | CASSLNEGETQYF | - | TRBJ2-5 | - | TRBV5-1
TGTGCCAGCTCACCACGACCGGGACGGGGATCTGGGGCCAACGTCCTGACTTTC | CASSPRPGRGSGANVLTF | - | TRBJ2-6 | - | TRBV18
TGTGCCAGTAGTATATCGGCACAGGGGATTAACTATGGCTACACCTTC | CASSISAQGINYGYTF | - | TRBJ1-2 | TRBD1 | TRBV19
TGTGCCTGGAGTGTGGCGGGCCACGAGCAGTACTTC | CAWSVAGHEQYF | - | TRBJ2-7 | - | TRBV30
TGTGCCAGTAGTATGAGGACTTGGGGGAATGAGCAGTTCTTC | CASSMRTWGNEQFF | - | TRBJ2-1 | - | TRBV19
TGTGCCAGCAGCGTATCGCCTTCCGAGTACACTGAAGCTTTCTTT | CASSVSPSEYTEAFF | - | TRBJ1-1 | - | TRBV9
TGCAGTGCGTACAACGCTCCTCCGGCGTTTTTT | CSAYNAPPAFF | - | TRBJ1-4 | - | TRBV20-1
TGTGCCAGCAGCTTAGCTGGGACTAACAGTGAGCAGTTCTTC | CASSLAGTNSEQFF | - | TRBJ2-1 | TRBD2 | TRBV7-2
TGTGCCAGTAGTCGACTAGCGGGAGTCGACAATGAGCAGTTCTTC | CASSRLAGVDNEQFF | - | TRBJ2-1 | TRBD2 | TRBV19
TGTGCCAGCAGTTTCCGGATTAACAATGAGCAGTTCTTC | CASSFRINNEQFF | - | TRBJ2-1 | - | TRBV27
TGTGCCAGCAGCTTGAGTACTAGCGGGGCCTCTGAGCAGTACTTC | CASSLSTSGASEQYF | - | TRBJ2-7 | TRBD2 | TRBV11-2
TGCAGCGTTGAGGTCGCAGGGACACGATACGAGCAGTACTTC | CSVEVAGTRYEQYF | - | TRBJ2-7 | - | TRBV29-1
TGTGCCAGCAGTATGAGAGCCACAGATACGCAGTATTTT | CASSMRATDTQYF | - | TRBJ2-3 | - | TRBV2
TGTGCCAGCAGCTTGTTGTCAGAGACCCAGTACTTC | CASSLLSETQYF | - | TRBJ2-5 | - | TRBV5-4
TGCGCCAGCAGCTTTGAGGTGGGAGTGGGGGCAGATACGCAGTATTTT | CASSFEVGVGADTQYF | - | TRBJ2-3 | - | TRBV5-1
TGTGCCAGCAAGGTGGGGGGGGGCGTGTACAATGAGCAGTTCTTC | CASKVGGGVYNEQFF | - | TRBJ2-1 | - | TRBV6-5
TGTGCCAGCAGCCCTAGCGTCCACAATGAGCAGTTCTTC | CASSPSVHNEQFF | - | TRBJ2-1 | - | TRBV5-4
TGTGCCAGCAGCTTAGTGGGGAAGGGCGGCTACACCTTC | CASSLVGKGGYTF | once | TRBJ1-2 | - | TRBV7-9
TGCGCCAGCAGCTTGGCCACAGGGAGGAAAACTGAAGCTTTCTTT | CASSLATGRKTEAFF | - | TRBJ1-1 | - | TRBV5-1
TGTGCCAGCAGTGGTCCAGGGGCTAACTATGGCTACACCTTC | CASSGPGANYGYTF | - | TRBJ1-2 | - | TRBV2
TGTGCCAGCAGTTACCCCACAGGGATGCCGCCTGAAGCTTTCTTT | CASSYPTGMPPEAFF | - | TRBJ1-1 | - | TRBV6-6
TGTGCCAGCAGTTCGAGAGGGAGCCACTACGAGCAGTACTTC | CASSSRGSHYEQYF | - | TRBJ2-7 | - | TRBV6-5
TGTGCCAGCAATGAGGTCAGGGTCTATGGCTACACCTTC | CASNEVRVYGYTF | - | TRBJ1-2 | - | TRBV7-9
TGTGCCAGCAGTTTAAAGGTGCGCACAGATACGCAGTATTTT | CASSLKVRTDTQYF | - | TRBJ2-3 | - | TRBV27
TGCAGTGCCCCGGCGGGAAATGAGCAGTTCTTC | CSAPAGNEQFF | - | TRBJ2-1 | - | TRBV20-1
TGTGCCAGCAGGGCCAGTAAACCCCCCTACGAGCAGTACTTC | CASRASKPPYEQYF | - | TRBJ2-7 | - | TRBV6-1
TGTGCCAGCAGCTTGGCGTATAGGTCTAGCGGGAGGTTAAATGAGCAGTTCTTC | CASSLAYRSSGRLNEQFF | - | TRBJ2-1 | TRBD2 | TRBV5-5
TGTGCCAGCAGTTTAACGGACAGGCAGCTCTATGGCTACACCTTC | CASSLTDRQLYGYTF | - | TRBJ1-2 | TRBD1 | TRBV7-2
TGTGCCAGCAGCTCAGGGGGCTTGGGGTATGGCTACACCTTC | CASSSGGLGYGYTF | - | TRBJ1-2 | TRBD1 | TRBV6-5
TGTGCCAGCAGCTTAGGTTATCGGAGAAATAGCAATCAGCCCCAGCATTTT | CASSLGYRRNSNQPQHF | - | TRBJ1-5 | - | TRBV7-8
TGTGCCATCAGTGAAGGGGACGGCCAAGAGACCCAGTACTTC | CAISEGDGQETQYF | - | TRBJ2-5 | - | TRBV10-3
TGCGCCAGCACCCCACCCTCCGGTGAAGCTTTCTTT | CASTPPSGEAFF | once | TRBJ1-1 | - | TRBV5-1
TGTGCAAGTCGCTTAGTCCTCGGGAGGGACTACGAGCAGTACTTC | CASRLVLGRDYEQYF | - | TRBJ2-7 | - | TRBV12-2
TGCGCCAGCAGCTTCCAGACTGGTAACTATGGCTACACCTTC | CASSFQTGNYGYTF | - | TRBJ1-2 | - | TRBV5-1
TGCGCCAGCAGCCACTCCGGACAGGGGGTCTATGGCTACACCTTC | CASSHSGQGVYGYTF | once | TRBJ1-2 | TRBD1 | TRBV4-1
TGTGCCAGCAGTGGAGGACTGTACGCTGATGTCCATGGCTACACCTTC | CASSGGLYADVHGYTF | - | TRBJ1-2 | - | TRBV2
TGTGCCAGCAAGACGATGGCGGGAGACCGTACCGGGGAGCTGTTTTTT | CASKTMAGDRTGELFF | - | TRBJ2-2 | TRBD2 | TRBV27
TGTGCCAGCAGTGACCCCCCGGGTAGGAGCTATGGCTACACCTTC | CASSDPPGRSYGYTF | few | TRBJ1-2 | - | TRBV28